The rows below give T cell receptor beta chains drawn from one sample of a study of shared clonotypes between healthy human individuals. The data were produced by immunoSEQ multiplex PCR, yet TCRdb's version contains in-frame clones alone and is incomplete. This sample has about 2.1 million clones; about 93% occur once, and the top ten carry less than 2%. The sequencing input was naive CD8+ T cells from PBMCs. These receptors all stem from a young man in good health. Some clones in this sample may be carry-over from other donors' samples. Each CDR3 is given with its conserved first and last residue. D genes are given only for firm matches. Rows may omit the clone size; those that give it use once, few, many or a size class.

TRBV9	NA	NA	TRBJ1-3	TGTGCCAGCTTTCCTGGGCCCTCTGGAAACACCATATATTTT	CASFPGPSGNTIYF
TRBV4-3	once	NA	TRBJ2-1	TGCGCCAGCAGCCAAGATGGGCTGCCATGGAATGAGCAGTTCTTC	CASSQDGLPWNEQFF
TRBV9	NA	TRBD2	TRBJ2-1	TGTGCCAGCAGCGTAGCGGCGGGAGAGACGTATGAGCAGTTCTTC	CASSVAAGETYEQFF
TRBV5-6	NA	NA	TRBJ2-1	TGTGCCAGCAGCTCCGGGCCTTTAGAGCAGTTCTTC	CASSSGPLEQFF
TRBV29-1	NA	NA	TRBJ2-1	TGCAGCGTTGTCCGAAATGAGCAGTTCTTC	CSVVRNEQFF
TRBV10-1	NA	TRBD2	TRBJ2-3	TGCGCCAGCAGTGAGGGGACTAGTACTGCAGATACGCAGTATTTT	CASSEGTSTADTQYF
TRBV27	NA	TRBD1	TRBJ1-5	TGTGCCAGCAGCCCCCACAGGGGTCCGAATCAGCCCCAGCATTTT	CASSPHRGPNQPQHF
TRBV6-1	NA	TRBD1	TRBJ2-3	TGTGCCAGCAGTCAGGGACAGGGGATCTCAGATACGCAGTATTTT	CASSQGQGISDTQYF
TRBV11-2	NA	NA	TRBJ2-7	TGTGCCAGCAGCTTAAGCCAACCCTACGAGCAGTACTTC	CASSLSQPYEQYF
TRBV30	NA	TRBD1	TRBJ1-4	TGTGCCTGGAGTTGGGACAGTAGTAATGAAAAACTGTTTTTT	CAWSWDSSNEKLFF
TRBV7-3	NA	TRBD2	TRBJ2-3	TGTGCCAGCAGGCCGACTAGCGGATCCACAGATACGCAGTATTTT	CASRPTSGSTDTQYF
TRBV19	NA	TRBD1	TRBJ1-2	TGTGCCAGTAGAATTTTTATAGGGGGGACAGATTACCACCGTAACTATGGCTACACCTTC	CASRIFIGGTDYHRNYGYTF
TRBV11-3	NA	NA	TRBJ2-7	TGTGCCAGCAGCCACTGGGACTCCTACGAGCAGTACTTC	CASSHWDSYEQYF
TRBV5-1	NA	TRBD2	TRBJ2-7	TGCGCCAGCAGCTGGACTAGCGGGAGGGCCCGACACGAGCAGTACTTC	CASSWTSGRARHEQYF
TRBV4-1	NA	TRBD1	TRBJ1-2	TGCGCCAGCAGCCCCGGACAGGGGGATCGTGGCTACACCTTC	CASSPGQGDRGYTF
TRBV6-6	NA	NA	TRBJ2-7	TGTGCCAGCAGTTACTCGGCAGAACACGAGCAGTACTTC	CASSYSAEHEQYF
TRBV7-9	NA	TRBD1	TRBJ1-5	TGTGCCAGCAGTCGACAGGGCGGAGACAATCAGCCCCAGCATTTT	CASSRQGGDNQPQHF
TRBV5-4	NA	TRBD1	TRBJ2-1	TGTGCCAGCAGCGCCACAGGGGGATGGGGGGTCGATGAGCAGTTCTTC	CASSATGGWGVDEQFF
TRBV7-9	NA	NA	TRBJ2-3	TGTGCCAGCAGCTTAGGGGGGAATACGCAGTATTTT	CASSLGGNTQYF
TRBV5-5	NA	NA	TRBJ2-3	TGTGCCAGCAACTTACAGGGAAGCACAGATACGCAGTATTTT	CASNLQGSTDTQYF